The present T cell receptor (beta chain) was sequenced within a study of blood T cell repertoires in COVID-19. Study processing details: Reference gene primer amplification gave estimated nucleated cell counts. Sequencing was performed with immunoSEQ multiplex PCR; in TCRdb, only in-frame clones are kept and a portion is missing. V, J and clone size were drawn from that table, and D and trimming were deduced from the DNA. This table has a few hundred thousand clones, 65% to 85% appearing once. Germline V gives CDR1 SGDLS, CDR2 YYNGEE. The junction had 9 bases not matched to a gene; V was cut back by 4 bases and J by 3 bases. The CDR3 runs to 15 residues.

Sequenced: peripheral blood. The rearrangement uses TRBV9 and TRBJ2-7; TRBD1 matches at 8 bases. This TCR was recovered from a woman aged 60-75 years with acute or convalescent COVID-19. This CDR3 reads CASSKTGTGFYEQYF. DNA of the CDR3: TGTGCCAGCAGCAAGACCGGGACAGGCTTCTACGAGCAGTACTTC.